A selection of T cell receptor beta chains follows, all from one sample in a study of blood T cell repertoires in COVID-19. Using immunoSEQ multiplex PCR, the repertoire was profiled, and TCRdb retains in-frame clones only, with some absent. This table has about 170,000 clones, under 90% appearing once. The sample was PBMCs or T cells enriched from blood (not recorded which). The receptors shown here come from a man aged 50-60 years who had recovered from COVID-19. CDR3s leave out the opening cysteine and the closing phenylalanine or tryptophan. Each record gives: D gene, V gene, CDR3 protein. A D gene is named only where the DNA matches it firmly.

-,TRBV3-1/TRBV3-2,ASSRSVGGRNTEAF
-,TRBV19,ASSSRQALSNQPQH
-,TRBV10-3,AISESGDYRDRKF
-,TRBV29-1,SEVTVAGDYT
-,TRBV5-1,ASSVIIDTDTQY
-,TRBV14,ASSPSRRVYTEAF
-,TRBV6-2/TRBV6-3,ASSEENQPQH
TRBD1,TRBV6-6,ASSYEGARSPLH
TRBD2,TRBV5-6,ASSSGTSGVRSLRNEQF
-,TRBV10-1,ASSETVNTEAF
-,TRBV7-9,ASSVFSGRNAEAF
TRBD2,TRBV3-1/TRBV3-2,ASSQVSGGAATDTQY
-,TRBV12-2,ASRLDTYRGLAEQY
TRBD1,TRBV4-1,ASSLSGGSTNEKLF
-,TRBV5-1,ASSLARPRAGNTIY
-,TRBV9,ASSVGGGGPDTQY
TRBD2,TRBV7-6,ASSFGLAGGDTQY
-,TRBV13,ASSKGHRGYEQY
-,TRBV5-1,ASSWGDRHNSPLH
-,TRBV11-1,ASSLAQWGADTQY
-,TRBV7-9,ASNLSGGGSTEAF
TRBD2,TRBV6-5,ASSNGGSSYNEQF
-,TRBV5-6,ASSFGSTDTQY
-,TRBV5-4,ASSPALMGAGGELF
-,TRBV3-1/TRBV3-2,ASTSGTGQF
TRBD1,TRBV19,ASSNRGQGSYGYT
TRBD2,TRBV19,ASSRSGGLEQY
-,TRBV6-5,ATSPGTRETQH
TRBD2,TRBV6-2/TRBV6-3,ASSYVRGGDEETQY
TRBD2,TRBV5-1,ASSFSPRASGVDTQY
-,TRBV2,ASAPLMGRSSYEQY
TRBD1,TRBV27,ASSLRGSGGYEQY
TRBD1,TRBV7-8,ASSTRTGQGNTIY
-,TRBV27,ASSPRTATYEQY
-,TRBV28,ASSSRGDPPDTQY
-,TRBV19,ASSAGAGTEAF
-,TRBV7-2,ASSYLERGNTIY
-,TRBV6-1,ASSDQDTPRVSSPLH
TRBD2,TRBV6-6,ASTLAGGRSDTQY
-,TRBV19,ASSIDTGGTDTQY
-,TRBV7-9,ASSLVGGYRSYEQY
-,TRBV18,ASPTRVGGTGELF
-,TRBV6-5,ASSYDRGNTIY
TRBD2,TRBV11-2,ASSFERGGRTQY
TRBD2,TRBV9,ASSTPGTSGGSTDTQY
-,TRBV9,ASSVASGSGGYT
-,TRBV30,AWDRGSGYT
-,TRBV21-1,ARYVAGATPDTQY
TRBD1,TRBV7-2,ASSQYDRVKGYT
-,TRBV4-2,ASSHTSTGRANEKLF
-,TRBV5-1,ASSYSLPTDLNTEAF
TRBD2,TRBV7-9,ASSGEKRGLFSTDTQY
-,TRBV5-5,ASSLLSSAGRVTGELF
TRBD1,TRBV12-3/TRBV12-4,ASSLVGDRQQF
-,TRBV6-6,ASSLQSTGELF